This T cell receptor beta chain stems from a study of blood T cell repertoires in COVID-19. About the research overall: PBMCs, B-cell-depleted T cells, or T cells were the source of the cDNA or gDNA that made up the material.

In the original analysis: The authors estimated nucleated cell counts from reference gene primer amplification. Sequencing was performed with immunoSEQ multiplex PCR; in TCRdb, only in-frame clones are kept and a portion is missing. Clonal size and the V and J genes are those of that table, whereas D and trimming came from the DNA. In the table there are 95,000 to 150,000 clones, 86% of which are singletons. Trimming stripped 4 bases from V and 5 bases from J, with 11 bases between. The CDR3 has 13 residues. CDR1 is MNHEY, CDR2 SVGAGI, per germline. V gene TRBV6-5 combines with J gene TRBJ1-1; no firm D call. Sequenced input: peripheral blood. The TCR was taken from a man aged 40-55 years with acute or convalescent COVID-19. CDR3 coding DNA: TGTGCCAGCAGTTGGGTCGCCGGGACTGAAGCTTTCTTT. Its protein is CASSWVAGTEAFF.